The present T cell receptor (beta chain) was sequenced within a study of blood T cell repertoires in COVID-19. Study background: Samples came from the United States, Italy and Spain, spanning acute and convalescent COVID-19. PBMCs, B-cell-depleted T cells, or T cells provided the cDNA or gDNA that made up the material.

Original methodology: Cell counts per sample came from amplifying reference gene primers. Data came from immunoSEQ multiplex PCR; TCRdb stores just in-frame clones and leaves some out. That table is the source of V, J and clone size, and D and trimming were worked out from the DNA. Here the sample spans 100,000 to 150,000 clones, 86% being singletons. The CDR3 covers 16 residues. The V and J ends lost 0 bases and 4 bases respectively, with 14 bases between them. In germline, CDR1 is SGHRS, CDR2 YFSETQ. The sequence derives from a human donor in a cohort sampled during active COVID-19. The sample comprised peripheral blood. The rearrangement uses TRBV5-1 and TRBJ2-1; TRBD2 is a possible D gene (6 bases). CDR3 loop: CASSLDKTGGYNEQFF. The CDR3, as DNA: TGCGCCAGCAGCTTGGACAAAACCGGGGGTTACAATGAGCAGTTCTTC.